This entry lists 21 T cell receptor beta chains sequenced from one sample in a study of T cell changes during pregnancy in multiple sclerosis. The protocol was immunoSEQ multiplex PCR, while the TCRdb copy is restricted to in-frame clones and leaves out a portion. In the table there are tens of thousands of clones, 91% of which are singletons. Sample: CD4+ T cells from peripheral blood mononuclear cells, taken before pregnancy. These receptors were collected from a female donor with multiple sclerosis, enrolled in a pregnancy study.

The V call is TRBV7-8, the J call TRBJ2-7, with D maybe TRBD1 (5 bases). The CDR3 length is 13 residues. V was trimmed by 2 bases and J by 5 bases, leaving 10 bases between them. The V gene's germline CDR1 is SGHVS and CDR2 FQNEAQ. The CDR3 DNA reads TGTGCCAGCAGCTTACTCAGGGCCCACGAGCAGTACTTC. Its translation: CASSLLRAHEQYF.

J is TRBJ2-1 and V is TRBV5-1; 11 nucleotides align to TRBD2. Germline values: CDR1 SGHRS, CDR2 YFSETQ. This CDR3 region has 14 residues. V shed 1 base, J shed 10 bases, and the junction held 4 bases outside the gene matches. CDR3 coding DNA: TGCGCCAGCAGCTTGACTAGCGGGGGAGGGGAGCAGTTCTTC. Protein product: CASSLTSGGGEQFF. Full variable domain (rest looked up from reference TRBV5-1 and TRBJ2-1): KAGVTQTPRYLIKTRGQQVTLSCSPISGHRSVSWYQQTPGQGLQFLFEYFSETQRNKGNFPGRFSGRQFSNSRSEMNVSTLELGDSALYLCASSLTSGGGEQFFGPGTRLTVL.

The V call is TRBV7-2, the J call TRBJ1-2; no firm D call. Germline V gives CDR1 SGHTA, CDR2 FQGNSA. This CDR3 has 15 residues. V was clipped by 2 bases and J by 3 bases, with 13 bases between them. CDR3 sequence: CASSLKVGGYYGYTF. The CDR3 nucleotides are TGTGCCAGCAGCTTAAAAGTCGGCGGATACTATGGCTACACCTTC.

This rearrangement joins TRBV6-1 to TRBJ2-5; 12 bases line up with TRBD2. Germline values: CDR1 MNHNS, CDR2 SASEGT. The junction had 5 bases not matched to a gene; V was cut back by 2 bases and J by 4 bases. The CDR3 has 16 residues. The CDR3 DNA reads as TGTGCCAGCAGTGAAAACCCTAGCGGGGGGGGAGAGACCCAGTACTTC. This translates into CASSENPSGGGETQYF.

This chain uses TRBV19 with TRBJ2-7, with 11 bases matching TRBD2. J lost 2 bases, V lost 8 bases, and 5 bases had no gene match. Germline V gene lookup returns CDR1 LNHDA and CDR2 SQIVND (reference sequence). This CDR3 spans 14 amino acids. The CDR3 is CASQLAGGTYEQYF. In DNA, the CDR3 is TGTGCCAGTCAGCTAGCGGGGGGTACCTACGAGCAGTACTTC.

The gene calls are TRBV7-9 and TRBJ1-6, with 7 bases that match TRBD1. CDR3 length: 13 amino acids. The V gene's germline CDR1 is SEHNR and CDR2 FQNEAQ (reference sequence). V shed 11 bases and J 10 bases; nucleotides not matched to a gene: 11. CDR3 in DNA: TGTGCCCCCCAGGGCGACAGGGAATCACCCCTCCACTTT. Translated, it gives CAPQGDRESPLHF.

This clone was counted a few times. The V call is TRBV19, the J call TRBJ1-1, with 7 bases identical to TRBD1. V gave up 5 bases and J gave up 4 bases; unmatched junction bases: 7. In germline, CDR1 is LNHDA, CDR2 SQIVND (reference sequence). The CDR3 length is 14 residues. The CDR3 nucleotides are TGTGCCAGTAGTTGGACAGGAAGGGGCACTGAAGCTTTCTTT. Protein sequence: CASSWTGRGTEAFF.

V and J are TRBV5-6 and TRBJ1-2; tentative D call: TRBD1 (5 bases). Germline CDR1 is SGHDT and CDR2 is YYEEEE. The CDR3 contains 13 residues. Trimming cost V 5 bases and J 8 bases, with 16 bases left between them. CDR3 sequence: CASRDGARGGYTF. The DNA of the CDR3 is TGTGCCAGCAGGGACGGAGCCCGGGGGGGCTACACCTTC.

V gene TRBV10-3 combines with J gene TRBJ2-1; 12 positions match TRBD2. The V segment lost 3 bases and the J segment 6 bases; nucleotides outside the gene matches: 3. The CDR3 length is 15 residues. Germline V lookup: CDR1 ENHRY, CDR2 SYGVKD. CDR3 residues: CAISEPSGGVNEQFF. As DNA, the CDR3 is TGTGCCATCAGTGAACCTAGCGGGGGGGTCAATGAGCAGTTCTTC.

This chain connects TRBV4-3 to TRBJ2-3; 13 bases fit TRBD2. The CDR3 is 18 residues long. Germline CDR1 and CDR2: LGHNA and YSLEER. Trimming took 1 base from V and 4 from J; bases not matched to a gene: 8. CDR3 DNA: TGCGCCAGCAGCCAAGGGCGTACTAGCGGGGGGGCCGCAGATACGCAGTATTTT. Protein: CASSQGRTSGGAADTQYF.

The CDR3 region has the DNA TGTGCCACCAGCAGAGGGGACAGGAAAAGGGCCAATCAGCCCCAGCATTTT. Protein: CATSRGDRKRANQPQHF. The chain combines TRBV15 with TRBJ1-5, with 8 bases identical to TRBD1. The CDR3 loop spans 17 amino acids. V gave up 1 base and J gave up 3 bases; unmatched junction bases: 8. Germline V CDR1 and CDR2: LNHNV, YYDKDF (reference sequence).

Written as DNA, the CDR3 is TGTGCCAGCAGCCCGGACACAGGGAGCTCCTACGAGCAGTACTTC. Its protein product is CASSPDTGSSYEQYF. This chain uses TRBV7-9 with TRBJ2-7, with D possibly matching TRBD1 (6 bases). V lost 5 bases and J lost 0, with 14 bases in between. Germline assignment: CDR1 SEHNR and CDR2 FQNEAQ (reference sequence). The CDR3 has 15 amino acids.

The rearrangement uses TRBV6-7 and TRBJ1-1; D uncertain. TRBV6-7 is designated an ORF whose function remains uncertain. This CDR3 has 10 residues. V lost 8 bases, J lost 4 bases, and 5 bases lay in between. The CDR3 nucleotides read TGTGCCAGCCGGGGCACTGAAGCTTTCTTT. It encodes CASRGTEAFF.

The genes are TRBV5-8 and TRBJ2-1; 10 positions match TRBD2. After removal of 4 bases from V and 4 bases from J, the junction contained 5 bases not matched to a gene. The CDR3 consists of 15 residues. The germline V gene encodes CDR1 SGHTS and CDR2 YDEGEE. The CDR3 protein is CASSPLAGAYNEQFF. The CDR3 nucleotides read TGTGCCAGCAGCCCCCTAGCGGGAGCTTACAATGAGCAGTTCTTC.

V gene TRBV29-1 combines with J gene TRBJ2-3; a weak D match, TRBD1 (6 bases). CDR3 length: 14 amino acids. Germline CDR1 and CDR2: SQVTM and ANQGSEA. Between the trimmed V and J ends, which lost 4 bases and 0 bases, there was a span of 11 bases. In DNA, the CDR3 is TGCAGCGTTGCAGGGGTTACTAGCACAGATACGCAGTATTTT. It is translated as CSVAGVTSTDTQYF.

The chain carries TRBV2 and TRBJ1-5; 8 nucleotides align to TRBD1. Unmatched junction bases numbered 6, after V lost 2 bases and J lost 9 bases. The CDR3 consists of 14 residues. CDR1 is SNHLY, CDR2 FYNNEI, per germline. DNA of the CDR3: TGTGCCAGCAGTGAATCAGGGGGCGGGCGGCCCCAGCATTTT. It translates to CASSESGGGRPQHF.

The rearrangement joins TRBV7-3 to TRBJ2-1; D is possibly TRBD2 (5 bases). The V end lost 2 bases, the J end lost 1 base, and 9 bases lay between the germline ends. Germline V gene data show CDR1 as SGHTA and CDR2 as FQGTGA. The CDR3 is made up of 15 amino acids. CDR3 loop: CASSLSGNSYNEQFF. CDR3 DNA sequence: TGTGCCAGCAGCTTATCCGGGAATTCCTACAATGAGCAGTTCTTC.

This chain joins TRBV30 and TRBJ2-7; possibly TRBD1 for D (5 bases). Deletions cut 4 bases from V and 2 bases from J, with 9 bases between. The germline CDR1 and CDR2 sequences are GTSNPN and SVGIG (reference sequence). The CDR3 runs to 12 residues. The CDR3 DNA is TGTGCCTGGAAAGGGGCCCCCTACGAGCAGTACTTC. It translates to CAWKGAPYEQYF.

V and J are TRBV5-4 and TRBJ1-4; 10 bases line up with TRBD1. The CDR3 has 15 amino acids. Germline V lookup: CDR1 SGHNT, CDR2 YYREEE (reference sequence). Trimming at V came to 4 bases and at J to 5 bases, leaving 5 bases not matched to a gene. CDR3 coding DNA: TGTGCCAGCAGCAGGACAGGGGGACTAAATGAAAAACTGTTTTTT. This codes for CASSRTGGLNEKLFF.

The chain links TRBV4-3 to TRBJ1-2; D is perhaps TRBD1 (5 bases). From germline, CDR1 is LGHNA and CDR2 YSLEER. The CDR3 totals 13 residues. V was pared by 0 bases and J by 4 bases, with 6 bases between. CDR3 in amino acids: CASSQDRAYGYTF. The CDR3 bases are TGCGCCAGCAGCCAAGACAGGGCCTATGGCTACACCTTC.

This chain joins TRBV27 and TRBJ1-2; D possibly corresponds to TRBD1 (6 bases). Germline V gene lookup returns CDR1 MNHEY and CDR2 SMNVEV (reference sequence). The CDR3 covers 15 residues. V dropped 2 bases and J dropped 4 bases, with 14 bases sitting between them. As DNA, the CDR3 is TGTGCCAGCAGTTTAAAGGGAACAGGGACCTATGGCTACACCTTC. Protein product: CASSLKGTGTYGYTF.